The 18 T cell receptor beta chains below come from one sample, sequenced in a study of T cell changes during pregnancy in multiple sclerosis. Produced via immunoSEQ multiplex PCR; TCRdb's table is partial and in-frame only. This sample has under 50,000 clones, with over 85% found just once. The source material was CD4+ T cells from peripheral blood mononuclear cells, sampled before pregnancy. The receptors were sampled from a female donor with multiple sclerosis, enrolled in a pregnancy study.

The V call is TRBV2, the J call TRBJ2-5; D is undetermined. Between the trimmed V and J ends, which lost 4 bases and 2 bases, there was a span of 8 bases. In germline, CDR1 is SNHLY, CDR2 FYNNEI. The CDR3 length is 13 residues. This CDR3 reads CASSVFRQETQYF. CDR3 DNA sequence: TGTGCCAGCAGTGTCTTCCGGCAAGAGACCCAGTACTTC.

V usage is TRBV4-2 and J usage is TRBJ2-1; TRBD2 is a possible D gene (6 bases). The V end was cut by 0 bases, the J end by 4 bases, with 13 bases between. The CDR3 extends over 16 amino acids. Germline-derived CDR1 and CDR2 are LGHNA and YNFKEQ. The CDR3 DNA sequence: TGTGCCAGCAGCCAAGATGAGGGACTCAATTACAATGAGCAGTTCTTC. Translated, it gives CASSQDEGLNYNEQFF.

This sequence joins TRBV19 and TRBJ1-5; D is possibly TRBD1 (6 bases). Deletions cut 8 bases from V and 0 bases from J, with 14 bases between. Per germline, CDR1 LNHDA and CDR2 SQIVND (reference sequence). The CDR3 is 15 residues long. This CDR3 reads CASVKTGHSNQPQHF. DNA for the CDR3: TGTGCCAGTGTTAAGACAGGTCATAGCAATCAGCCCCAGCATTTT.

The CDR3 loop is CASSQARGRNSPLHF. As DNA, the CDR3 is TGCGCCAGCAGCCAAGCAAGGGGGCGAAATTCACCCCTCCACTTT. This chain uses TRBV4-3 with TRBJ1-6; 7 bases match TRBD1. The CDR3 totals 15 residues. J was trimmed by 7 bases and V by 1 base; bases with no gene match: 4. Germline-derived CDR1 and CDR2 are LGHNA and YSLEER.

The genes are TRBV15 and TRBJ1-4, with D possibly TRBD1 on 6 matching bases. The CDR3 is 17 amino acids. The V end was cut by 0 bases, the J end by 0 bases, with 11 bases between. The germline gives CDR1 LNHNV, CDR2 YYDKDF (reference sequence). The CDR3 is CATSRESYRATNEKLFF. CDR3 DNA: TGTGCCACCAGCAGAGAATCCTACAGGGCAACTAATGAAAAACTGTTTTTT.

The V call is TRBV10-3, the J call TRBJ2-1; 9 bases fit TRBD2. The CDR3 spans 14 residues. Germline V lookup: CDR1 ENHRY, CDR2 SYGVKD. With V trimmed by 10 bases and J by 9 bases, 13 bases remained unmatched. The CDR3: CATQERGVEGEQFF. CDR3 bases: TGTGCCACCCAGGAGCGGGGGGTAGAGGGTGAGCAGTTCTTC.

V gene TRBV7-8 combines with J gene TRBJ2-1; 9 nucleotides agree with TRBD1. The CDR3 has 15 residues. V dropped 5 bases and J dropped 4; count of bases not matched to a gene: 6. CDR1 is SGHVS and CDR2 is FQNEAQ in the germline V gene. In nucleotides, the CDR3 is TGTGCCAGCAGCCAGGACAGGGGAAGATACAATGAGCAGTTCTTC. Its translation: CASSQDRGRYNEQFF.

The rearrangement uses TRBV4-3 and TRBJ1-1; tentative D call: TRBD1 (6 bases). Looked up from germline, CDR1 is LGHNA and CDR2 is YSLEER. The V end lost 1 base, the J end lost 3 bases, and 15 bases lay between the germline ends. This CDR3 comprises 16 residues. In DNA, the CDR3 is TGCGCCAGCAGCCAAGGCCTCAGGGGCCTGGACACTGAAGCTTTCTTT. It translates to CASSQGLRGLDTEAFF.

This chain uses TRBV10-3 with TRBJ2-7; 8 nucleotides agree with TRBD1. Trimming at V came to 1 base and at J to 2 bases, leaving 7 bases not matched to a gene. The CDR3 contains 16 residues. CDR1 is ENHRY and CDR2 is SYGVKD in the germline V gene. The CDR3 reads CAISEFRQGYPYEQYF. CDR3 in DNA: TGTGCCATCAGTGAGTTCCGACAGGGGTACCCCTACGAGCAGTACTTC.

The genes are TRBV10-3 and TRBJ2-2; 8 bases map to TRBD1. The CDR3 is made up of 14 amino acids. V gave up 8 bases and J gave up 5 bases; unmatched junction bases: 7. CDR1 and CDR2 (germline): ENHRY, SYGVKD. The CDR3, as DNA: TGTGCCATCTCGAGACAGGGGCGAACCGGGGAGCTGTTTTTT. Its translation is CAISRQGRTGELFF.

This clone was seen once. The CDR3 region has the DNA TGCGCCAGCAGCTACACAGGGACGGTGGGGTCCGGGGAGCTGTTTTTT. As protein: CASSYTGTVGSGELFF. This chain uses TRBV5-1 with TRBJ2-2; the D gene is possibly TRBD1 (6 bases). V lost 3 bases, J lost 6 bases, and 18 bases lay in between. Per germline, CDR1 SGHRS and CDR2 YFSETQ. The length of the CDR3 is 16 residues.

This clone was seen more than once but under ten times. The CDR3 here is CAWSRTGDTEAFF. The CDR3 nucleotides read TGTGCCTGGAGCCGGACAGGGGACACTGAAGCTTTCTTT. The chain is built from TRBV30 and TRBJ1-1; 9 bases are a match to TRBD1. The trim removed 3 bases at V and 3 bases at J, leaving 2 bases unmatched. Germline lookup yields CDR1 GTSNPN and CDR2 SVGIG (reference sequence). This CDR3 is built from 13 residues.

The CDR3 spells CASSRTSGGPGEQYF. The DNA for the CDR3 is TGCGCCAGCAGTCGTACTAGCGGGGGGCCCGGGGAGCAGTACTTC. This chain connects TRBV5-1 to TRBJ2-7; 12 bases map to TRBD2. The CDR3 runs 15 residues. V was clipped by 5 bases and J by 7 bases; unmatched bases: 10. Germline V CDR1 and CDR2: SGHRS, YFSETQ. Variable domain in full (rest from reference TRBV5-1 and TRBJ2-7): KAGVTQTPRYLIKTRGQQVTLSCSPISGHRSVSWYQQTPGQGLQFLFEYFSETQRNKGNFPGRFSGRQFSNSRSEMNVSTLELGDSALYLCASSRTSGGPGEQYFGPGTRLTVT.

V gene TRBV7-2 combines with J gene TRBJ2-7; D is possibly TRBD1 (6 bases). Germline V gene lookup returns CDR1 SGHTA and CDR2 FQGNSA. CDR3 size: 17 residues. Trimming took 5 bases from V and 5 from J, leaving 25 bases between them. CDR3 amino acids: CASSRWGKQGFSDEQYF. CDR3 coding DNA: TGTGCCAGCAGCCGCTGGGGGAAACAGGGATTCAGCGACGAGCAGTACTTC.

The V gene is TRBV5-1, the J gene TRBJ1-1, with unresolved D. The V gene lost 2 bases and the J gene lost 0 bases, with 8 bases spanning the gap. The germline V gene encodes CDR1 SGHRS and CDR2 YFSETQ. This CDR3 comprises 14 residues. The CDR3 region has the DNA TGCGCCAGCAGCTTTGGACTCTTGAACACTGAAGCTTTCTTT. It is translated as CASSFGLLNTEAFF.

The table lists this clone with a count of one. This chain joins TRBV29-1 and TRBJ1-4; unclear D gene. The V end lost 4 bases, the J end lost 0 bases, and 9 bases lay between the germline ends. Germline V CDR1 and CDR2: SQVTM, ANQGSEA. This CDR3 is 14 amino acids long. The CDR3: CSVVALSTNEKLFF. CDR3 sequence (DNA): TGCAGCGTTGTTGCGCTATCAACTAATGAAAAACTGTTTTTT. Variable domain in full (rest from reference TRBV29-1 and TRBJ1-4): SAVISQKPSRDICQRGTSLTIQCQVDSQVTMMFWYRQQPGQSLTLIATANQGSEATYESGFVIDKFPISRPNLTFSTLTVSNMSPEDSSIYLCSVVALSTNEKLFFGSGTQLSVL.

The rearrangement uses TRBV7-2 and TRBJ1-5; 9 bases are a match to TRBD1. CDR1 and CDR2 (germline): SGHTA, FQGNSA. This CDR3 is built from 15 residues. V dropped 5 bases and J dropped 3; count of bases not matched to a gene: 5. Here the CDR3 reads CASSDGQGFNQPQHF. The DNA of the CDR3 is TGTGCCAGCAGCGACGGACAGGGGTTCAATCAGCCCCAGCATTTT.

J is TRBJ2-3 and V is TRBV4-1; 11 bases line up with TRBD2. V dropped 3 bases and J dropped 2; count of bases not matched to a gene: 1. Per germline, CDR1 MGHRA and CDR2 YSYEKL. This CDR3 has 15 amino acids. The CDR3 nucleotides read TGCGCCAGCAGCCAGGGACTAGCGGACACAGATACGCAGTATTTT. Translation gives CASSQGLADTDTQYF.